This TCR beta chain was observed in a study of PD-1 blockade in classical Hodgkin lymphoma. A word on this clone: What it recognizes is unknown.

CDR3 length: 15 residues. In germline, CDR1 is LNHDA, CDR2 SQIVND (reference sequence). V shed 3 bases and J shed 1 base, with 10 bases lying between them. Specified time point: cycle 4 day 1 (C4D1), after less than 7 weeks of nivolumab. In every patient, relapse followed autologous stem cell transplantation, while exposure to brentuximab vedotin differed. Profiled with immunoSEQ multiplex PCR; TCRdb holds only in-frame clones, not every one. The table shows 20,000 to 30,000 clones, with around 84% occurring only once. Study conclusions and caveats: It was among complete responders that baseline diversity resembled that of newly diagnosed patients. Relapsed/refractory patients reportedly had the lowest baseline TCR diversity, below newly diagnosed patients, who were below healthy donors.

This sample comprised peripheral blood mononuclear cells (PBMCs), obtained before the fourth cycle of nivolumab. The V call is TRBV19, the J call TRBJ2-1; D is perhaps TRBD1 (5 bases). This TCR came from a human donor with classical Hodgkin lymphoma. The CDR3 region is CASSILPGSYNEQFF. CDR3 sequence (DNA): TGTGCCAGTAGTATTTTACCAGGGTCCTACAATGAGCAGTTCTTC.